The clone carrying this T cell receptor (beta chain) was detected ten times or more. The antigen is undetermined. The source of the sample is a study of CD8 T cells in ankylosing spondylitis. Study conclusions and caveats: Reportedly, disease-linked clones are significantly enriched in ankylosing spondylitis patients' matched synovial fluid. Some of the motif variants had earlier been found in reactive arthritis patients' fluid and blood. Roughly 8 highly homologous variants made up a TCR beta motif that seemed to typify ankylosing spondylitis blood.

It was by quantitative 5'-RACE with molecular barcodes that TCR beta libraries were made. TCRdb re-called the 5' RACE reads through MiXCR, storing one row per CDR3 protein. Altogether 200,000 to 300,000 distinct CDR3 sequences are present, about 24% being singletons, with the ten largest covering about 0.6%. V was clipped by 0 bases and J by 2 bases, with 12 bases between them. Germline-derived CDR1 and CDR2 are DFQATT and SNEGSKA (reference sequence). The CDR3 loop spans 15 amino acids. The specimen sequenced was blood, either unsorted or a sorted T cell fraction (not recorded which). The J gene is TRBJ2-3, the V gene TRBV20-1, with D uncertain. The TCR was taken from a male donor with ankylosing spondylitis or in good health (not recorded which). The CDR3 region is CSARDVGMYTDTQYF. The CDR3 DNA sequence: TGCAGTGCTAGAGATGTCGGAATGTACACAGATACGCAGTATTTT.